This T cell receptor (beta chain) originates from a study of cytomegalovirus exposure and HLA in healthy donors. Study observations and caveats: It was confirmed in vitro that three of the CMV-associated chains were specific for CMV antigens. Using a false discovery rate of 0.05, a later analysis showed that 15,000 to 20,000 TCR beta sequences were associated with HLA alleles.

This CDR3 has 16 amino acids. CDR1 is SGDLS and CDR2 is YYNGEE in the germline V gene. V lost 3 bases, J lost 2 bases, and 17 bases lay in between. This clone was found a few times. Its antigen is not known. The PCR had 60 Vbeta and 13 Jbeta primers. This table comes from immunoSEQ multiplex PCR, and its TCRdb copy is limited to in-frame clones, with some not included. The sample has 160,000 or so clones, around four fifths seen once. The chain links TRBV9 to TRBJ2-5, with D perhaps matching TRBD1 (7 bases). The TCR was taken from a woman in her fifties or sixties in good health and CMV-seronegative. Sequencing used PBMCs. This CDR3 reads CASSAMRDSRQETQYF. CDR3 DNA sequence: TGTGCCAGCAGCGCCATGCGGGACAGTAGACAAGAGACCCAGTACTTC.